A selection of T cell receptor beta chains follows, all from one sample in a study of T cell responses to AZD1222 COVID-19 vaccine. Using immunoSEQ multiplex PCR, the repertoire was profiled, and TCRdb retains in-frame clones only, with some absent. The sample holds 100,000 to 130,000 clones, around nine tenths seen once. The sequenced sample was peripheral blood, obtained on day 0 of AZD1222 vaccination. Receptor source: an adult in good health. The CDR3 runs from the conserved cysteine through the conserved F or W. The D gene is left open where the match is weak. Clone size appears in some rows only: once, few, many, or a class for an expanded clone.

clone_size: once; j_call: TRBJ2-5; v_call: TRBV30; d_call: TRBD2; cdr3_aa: CAWSVLAGGGGETQYF; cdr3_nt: TGTGCCTGGAGTGTCCTTGCGGGGGGAGGTGGAGAGACCCAGTACTTC
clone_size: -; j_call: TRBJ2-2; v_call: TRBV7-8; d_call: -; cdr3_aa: CASSPRESANTGELFF; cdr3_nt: TGTGCCAGCAGCCCCCGGGAATCGGCGAACACCGGGGAGCTGTTTTTT
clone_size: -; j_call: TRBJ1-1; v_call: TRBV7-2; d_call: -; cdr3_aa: CASSSLLGPNTEAFF; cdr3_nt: TGTGCCAGCAGCTCTCTTTTAGGGCCGAACACTGAAGCTTTCTTT
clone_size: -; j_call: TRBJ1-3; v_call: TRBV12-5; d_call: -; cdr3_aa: CASGLEPGNTIYF; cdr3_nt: TGTGCTAGTGGTTTGGAGCCTGGAAACACCATATATTTT
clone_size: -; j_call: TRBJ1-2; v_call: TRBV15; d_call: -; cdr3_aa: CATSRDDNSNYGYTF; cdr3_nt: TGTGCCACCAGCAGAGATGACAATTCTAACTATGGCTACACCTTC
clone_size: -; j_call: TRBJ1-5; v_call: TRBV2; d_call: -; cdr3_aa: CASSWGRSFNQPQHF; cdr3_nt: TGTGCCAGCAGTTGGGGCCGGAGTTTCAATCAGCCCCAGCATTTT
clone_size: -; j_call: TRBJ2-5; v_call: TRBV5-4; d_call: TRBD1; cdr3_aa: CASSSYPGGLETQYF; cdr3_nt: TGTGCCAGCAGCAGCTACCCAGGGGGCCTAGAGACCCAGTACTTC
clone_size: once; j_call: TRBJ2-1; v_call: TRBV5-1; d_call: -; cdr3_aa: CASSLDSNNEQFF; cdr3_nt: TGCGCCAGCAGCTTGGATTCCAACAATGAGCAGTTCTTC
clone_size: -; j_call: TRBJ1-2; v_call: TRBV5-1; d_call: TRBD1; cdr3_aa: CASTLSTGFYGYTF; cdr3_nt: TGCGCCAGCACCCTGTCGACAGGGTTCTATGGCTACACCTTC
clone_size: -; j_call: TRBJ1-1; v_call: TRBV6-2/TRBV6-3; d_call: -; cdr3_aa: CASSYSIRTTTEAFF; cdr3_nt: TGTGCCAGCAGTTACTCGATACGGACAACCACTGAAGCTTTCTTT
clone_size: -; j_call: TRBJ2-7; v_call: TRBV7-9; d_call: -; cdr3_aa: CASSLLTAVGLSYEQYF; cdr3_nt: TGTGCCAGCAGCTTACTCACCGCAGTTGGTCTCTCCTACGAGCAGTACTTC
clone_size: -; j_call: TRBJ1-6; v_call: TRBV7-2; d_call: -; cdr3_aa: CASNRPSGYADSPLHF; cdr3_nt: TGTGCCAGCAATCGGCCCTCGGGGTATGCTGATTCACCCCTCCACTTT
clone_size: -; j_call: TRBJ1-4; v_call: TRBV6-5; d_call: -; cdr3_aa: CASAREEPEKLFF; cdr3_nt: TGTGCCAGCGCCCGGGAGGAACCCGAAAAACTGTTTTTT
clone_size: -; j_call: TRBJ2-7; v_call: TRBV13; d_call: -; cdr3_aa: CASSLGRGLQSSYEQYF; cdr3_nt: TGTGCCAGCAGCTTAGGGAGGGGCCTACAGAGCTCCTACGAGCAGTACTTC
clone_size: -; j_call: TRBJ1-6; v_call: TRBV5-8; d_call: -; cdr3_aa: CASSYGQPNSPLHF; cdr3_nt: TGTGCCAGCAGCTATGGACAGCCCAATTCACCCCTCCACTTT
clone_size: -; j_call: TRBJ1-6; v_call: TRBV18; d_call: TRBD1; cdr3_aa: CASSGDSYNSPLHF; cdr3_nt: TGTGCCAGCTCAGGGGACAGTTATAATTCACCCCTCCACTTT
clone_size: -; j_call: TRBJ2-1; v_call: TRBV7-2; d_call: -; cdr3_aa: CASSSQGYNEQFF; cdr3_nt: TGTGCCAGCAGCTCACAGGGTTACAATGAGCAGTTCTTC
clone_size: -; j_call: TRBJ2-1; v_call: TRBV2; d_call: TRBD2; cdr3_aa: CASSESFGTNNEQFF; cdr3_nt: TGTGCCAGCAGTGAGTCCTTTGGGACTAACAATGAGCAGTTCTTC
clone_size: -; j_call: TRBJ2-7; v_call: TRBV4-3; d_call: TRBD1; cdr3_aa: CASGQGVSYEQYF; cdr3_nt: TGCGCCAGCGGTCAGGGGGTTTCCTACGAGCAGTACTTC
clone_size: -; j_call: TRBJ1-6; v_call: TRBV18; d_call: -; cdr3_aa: CASASLSSYNSPLHF; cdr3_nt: TGTGCCAGCGCGTCCCTGAGCTCCTATAATTCACCCCTCCACTTT
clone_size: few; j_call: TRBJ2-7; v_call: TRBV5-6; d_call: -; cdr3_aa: CASSAAVRSNEQYF; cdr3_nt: TGTGCCAGCAGCGCAGCCGTCAGGAGCAACGAGCAGTACTTC
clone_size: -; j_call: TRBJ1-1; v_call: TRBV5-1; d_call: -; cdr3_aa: CASSFDRLNTEAFF; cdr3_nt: TGCGCCAGCAGTTTTGACAGGCTGAACACTGAAGCTTTCTTT
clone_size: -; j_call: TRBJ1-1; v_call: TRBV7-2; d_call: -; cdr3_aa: CASSRDPNTEAFF; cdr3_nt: TGTGCCAGCAGTCGTGATCCGAACACTGAAGCTTTCTTT
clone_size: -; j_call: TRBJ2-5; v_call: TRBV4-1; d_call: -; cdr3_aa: CASSLSTDQETQYF; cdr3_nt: TGCGCCAGCAGCCTGTCGACTGATCAAGAGACCCAGTACTTC
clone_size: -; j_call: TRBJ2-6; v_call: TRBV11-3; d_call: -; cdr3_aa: CASSQGGQGANVLTF; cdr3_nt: TGTGCCAGCAGTCAGGGGGGGCAAGGGGCCAACGTCCTGACTTTC
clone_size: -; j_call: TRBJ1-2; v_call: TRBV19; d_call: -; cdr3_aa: CASSVEVQTGTNYGYTF; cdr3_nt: TGTGCCAGTAGCGTCGAAGTTCAAACAGGGACTAACTATGGCTACACCTTC
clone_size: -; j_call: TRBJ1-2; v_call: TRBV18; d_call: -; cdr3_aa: CASSPKSGDLYGYTF; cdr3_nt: TGTGCCAGCTCACCGAAGTCAGGGGACCTCTATGGCTACACCTTC
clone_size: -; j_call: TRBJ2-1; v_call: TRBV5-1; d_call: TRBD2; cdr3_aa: CASTTSGAHNEQFF; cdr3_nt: TGCGCCAGCACGACTAGCGGGGCTCACAATGAGCAGTTCTTC
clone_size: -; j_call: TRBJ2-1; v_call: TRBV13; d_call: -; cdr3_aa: CASSLLGMNEQFF; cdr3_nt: TGTGCCAGCAGCTTACTTGGGATGAATGAGCAGTTCTTC
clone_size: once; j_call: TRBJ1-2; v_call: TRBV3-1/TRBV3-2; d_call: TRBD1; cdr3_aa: CASSLLILGQGEESGYTF; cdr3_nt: TGTGCCAGCAGCCTCTTGATTCTGGGACAGGGGGAAGAATCTGGCTACACCTTC
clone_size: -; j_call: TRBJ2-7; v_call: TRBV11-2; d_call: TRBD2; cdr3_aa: CASSRTSGGIYEQYF; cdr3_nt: TGTGCCAGCAGCCGGACTAGCGGGGGTATCTACGAGCAGTACTTC
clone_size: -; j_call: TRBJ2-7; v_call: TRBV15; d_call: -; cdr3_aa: CATSRDRAAYEQYF; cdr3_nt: TGTGCCACCAGCAGAGATAGAGCCGCCTACGAGCAGTACTTC
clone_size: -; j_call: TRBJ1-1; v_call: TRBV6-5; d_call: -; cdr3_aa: CASSSVNTEAFF; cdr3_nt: TGTGCCAGCAGTTCAGTGAACACTGAAGCTTTCTTT
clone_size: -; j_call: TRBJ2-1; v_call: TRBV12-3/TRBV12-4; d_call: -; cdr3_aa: CASSPEEQFF; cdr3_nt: TGTGCCAGCAGCCCGGAGGAGCAGTTCTTC
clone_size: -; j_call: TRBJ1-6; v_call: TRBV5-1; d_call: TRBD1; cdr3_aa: CASSLEGQVNSPLHF; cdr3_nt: TGCGCCAGCAGCTTGGAGGGACAGGTTAATTCACCCCTCCACTTT
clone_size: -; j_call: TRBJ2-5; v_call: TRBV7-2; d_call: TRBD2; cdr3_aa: CASSRLAGVGQETQYF; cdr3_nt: TGTGCCAGCAGTCGTTTAGCGGGGGTAGGCCAAGAGACCCAGTACTTC
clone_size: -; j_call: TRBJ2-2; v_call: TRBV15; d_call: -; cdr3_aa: CAIGDSNTGELFF; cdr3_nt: TGTGCCATAGGGGACTCGAACACCGGGGAGCTGTTTTTT
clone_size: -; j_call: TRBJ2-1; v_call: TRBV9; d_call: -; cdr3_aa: CASSAGGVMQFF; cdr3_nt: TGTGCCAGCAGCGCCGGCGGGGTTATGCAGTTCTTC
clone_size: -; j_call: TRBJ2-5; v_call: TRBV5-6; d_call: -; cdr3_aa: CASSNLGWWDQETQYF; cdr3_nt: TGTGCCAGCAGCAACCTTGGCTGGTGGGACCAAGAGACCCAGTACTTC
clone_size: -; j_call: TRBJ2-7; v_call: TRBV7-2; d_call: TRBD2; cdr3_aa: CASSFTSGGPYEQYF; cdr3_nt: TGTGCCAGCAGCTTCACTAGCGGGGGACCCTACGAGCAGTACTTC
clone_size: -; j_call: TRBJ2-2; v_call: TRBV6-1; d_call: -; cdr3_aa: CASSEELRAGNTGELFF; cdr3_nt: TGTGCCAGCAGTGAGGAACTCCGGGCCGGGAACACCGGGGAGCTGTTTTTT
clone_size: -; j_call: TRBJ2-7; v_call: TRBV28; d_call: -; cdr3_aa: CASSLWRTYEQYF; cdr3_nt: TGTGCCAGCAGTTTATGGCGGACCTACGAGCAGTACTTC
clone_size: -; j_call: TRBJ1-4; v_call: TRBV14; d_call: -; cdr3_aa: CASSHRLLSGTTNEKLFF; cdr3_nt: TGTGCCAGCAGCCACCGCCTACTATCGGGGACAACTAATGAAAAACTGTTTTTT